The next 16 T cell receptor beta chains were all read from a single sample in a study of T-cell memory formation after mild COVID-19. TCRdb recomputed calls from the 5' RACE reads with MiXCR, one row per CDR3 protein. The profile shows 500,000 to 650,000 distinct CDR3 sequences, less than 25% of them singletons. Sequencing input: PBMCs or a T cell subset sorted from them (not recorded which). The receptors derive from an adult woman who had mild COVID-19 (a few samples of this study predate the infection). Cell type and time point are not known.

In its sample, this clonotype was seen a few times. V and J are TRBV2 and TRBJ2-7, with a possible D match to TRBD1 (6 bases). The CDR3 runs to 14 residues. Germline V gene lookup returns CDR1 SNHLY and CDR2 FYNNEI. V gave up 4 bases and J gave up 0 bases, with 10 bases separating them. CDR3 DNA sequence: TGTGCCAGCAGTGGACAGGCCCTCTCCTACGAGCAGTACTTC. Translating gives CASSGQALSYEQYF.

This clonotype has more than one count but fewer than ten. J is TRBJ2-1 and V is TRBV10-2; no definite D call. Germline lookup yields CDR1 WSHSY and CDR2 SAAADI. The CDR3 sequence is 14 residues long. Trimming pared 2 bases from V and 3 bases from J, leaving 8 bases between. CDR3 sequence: CASSETNIYNEQFF. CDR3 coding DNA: TGCGCCAGCAGTGAGACGAATATCTACAATGAGCAGTTCTTC.

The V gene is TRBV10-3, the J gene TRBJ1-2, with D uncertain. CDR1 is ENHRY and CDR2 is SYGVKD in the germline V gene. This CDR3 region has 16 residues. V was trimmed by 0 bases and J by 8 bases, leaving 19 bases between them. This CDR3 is CAISESGWAGLLGYTF. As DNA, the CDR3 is TGTGCCATCAGTGAGTCTGGGTGGGCTGGCCTACTCGGCTACACCTTC.

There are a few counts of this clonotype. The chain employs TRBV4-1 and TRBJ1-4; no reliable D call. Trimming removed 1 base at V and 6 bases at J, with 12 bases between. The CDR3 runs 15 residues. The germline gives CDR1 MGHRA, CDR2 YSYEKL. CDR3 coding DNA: TGCGCCAGCAGCCAAGTGAACAGCCTATATGAAAAACTGTTTTTT. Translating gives CASSQVNSLYEKLFF.

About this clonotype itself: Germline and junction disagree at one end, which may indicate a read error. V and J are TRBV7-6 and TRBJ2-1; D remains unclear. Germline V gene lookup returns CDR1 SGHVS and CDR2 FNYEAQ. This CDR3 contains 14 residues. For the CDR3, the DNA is TGTGCCAGCAGCTTAGTCGCCTCCGACAATGAGCAGTTCTTC. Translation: CASSLVASDNEQFF.

The chain's CDR3 is CASSSRTGEAYNSPLHF. CDR3 in DNA: TGCGCCAGCAGCTCGCGGACAGGGGAAGCCTATAATTCACCCCTCCACTTT. The V and J genes are TRBV5-1 and TRBJ1-6; 9 nucleotides align to TRBD1. Germline CDR1 reads SGHRS; CDR2 reads YFSETQ. Trimming took 3 bases from V and 2 from J; bases not matched to a gene: 6. This CDR3 is built from 17 residues.

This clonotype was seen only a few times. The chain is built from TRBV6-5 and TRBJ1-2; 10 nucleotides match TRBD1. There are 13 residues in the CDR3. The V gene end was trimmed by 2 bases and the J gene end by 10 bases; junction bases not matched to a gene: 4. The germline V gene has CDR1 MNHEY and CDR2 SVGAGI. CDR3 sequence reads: CASSYLGQGNYTF. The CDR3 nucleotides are TGTGCCAGCAGTTACCTGGGACAGGGGAACTACACCTTC.

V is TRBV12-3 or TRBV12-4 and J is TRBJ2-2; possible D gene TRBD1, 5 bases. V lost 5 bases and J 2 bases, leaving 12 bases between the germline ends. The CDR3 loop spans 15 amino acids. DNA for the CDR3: TGTGCCAGCAGTGCGTGGGGCGTAAACACCGGGGAGCTGTTTTTT. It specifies CASSAWGVNTGELFF.

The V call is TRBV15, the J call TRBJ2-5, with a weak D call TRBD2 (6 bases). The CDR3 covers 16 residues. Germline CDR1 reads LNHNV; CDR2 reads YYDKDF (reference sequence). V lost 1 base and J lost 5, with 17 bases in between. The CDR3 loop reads CATSRVGGLVRETQYF. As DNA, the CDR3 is TGTGCCACCAGCAGAGTCGGAGGGCTCGTGAGGGAGACCCAGTACTTC.

This CDR3 is CASRQGLAITDTQYF. The DNA for the CDR3 is TGTGCCAGCAGACAAGGACTAGCCATCACAGATACGCAGTATTTT. V and J are TRBV12-3 or TRBV12-4 and TRBJ2-3, with 8 bases lining up with TRBD2. J gave up 2 bases and V 6 bases, and 7 bases lay outside the gene matches. The length of the CDR3 is 15 residues.

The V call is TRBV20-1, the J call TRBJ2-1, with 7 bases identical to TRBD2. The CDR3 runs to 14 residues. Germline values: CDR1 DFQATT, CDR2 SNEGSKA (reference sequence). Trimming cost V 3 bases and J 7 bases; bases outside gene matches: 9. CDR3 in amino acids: CSASRGVSINEQFF. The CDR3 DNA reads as TGCAGTGCTAGCCGGGGGGTGTCGATTAATGAGCAGTTCTTC.

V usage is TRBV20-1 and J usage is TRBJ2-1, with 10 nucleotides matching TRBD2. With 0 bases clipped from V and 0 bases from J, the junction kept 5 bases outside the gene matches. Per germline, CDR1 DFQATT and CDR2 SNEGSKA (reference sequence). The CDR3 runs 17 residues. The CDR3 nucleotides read TGCAGTGCTAGAGAACGGGGGACTAGCGTCTCCTACAATGAGCAGTTCTTC. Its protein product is CSARERGTSVSYNEQFF.

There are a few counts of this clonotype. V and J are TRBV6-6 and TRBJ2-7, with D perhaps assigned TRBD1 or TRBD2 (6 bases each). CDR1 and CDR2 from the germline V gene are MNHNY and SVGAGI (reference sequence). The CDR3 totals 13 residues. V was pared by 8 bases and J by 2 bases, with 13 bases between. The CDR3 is CASRPGAAYEQYF. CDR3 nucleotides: TGTGCCAGCCGGCCGGGGGCCGCCTACGAGCAGTACTTC.

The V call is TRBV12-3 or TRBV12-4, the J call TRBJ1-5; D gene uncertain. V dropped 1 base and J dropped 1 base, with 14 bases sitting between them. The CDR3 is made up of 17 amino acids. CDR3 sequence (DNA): TGTGCCAGCAGTTTAGGGGTCAAATGGAACAGCAATCAGCCCCAGCATTTT. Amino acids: CASSLGVKWNSNQPQHF.

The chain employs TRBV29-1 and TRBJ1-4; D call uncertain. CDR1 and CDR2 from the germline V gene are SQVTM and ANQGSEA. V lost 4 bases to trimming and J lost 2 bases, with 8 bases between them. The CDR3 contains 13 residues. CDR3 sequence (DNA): TGCAGCGTTGGTACCCTTACTAATGAAAAACTGTTTTTT. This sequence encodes CSVGTLTNEKLFF.

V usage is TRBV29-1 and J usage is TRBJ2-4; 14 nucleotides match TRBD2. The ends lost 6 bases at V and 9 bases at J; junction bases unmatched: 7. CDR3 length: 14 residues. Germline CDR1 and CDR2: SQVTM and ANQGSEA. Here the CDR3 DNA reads TGCAGCGTCCAGACTAGCGGGGGGGCCGGCATTCAGTACTTC. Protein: CSVQTSGGAGIQYF.